The rows below give T cell receptor beta chains drawn from one sample of a study of PD-L1 blockade in urothelial cancer. Only in-frame clones appear in the TCRdb table, and some are missing; sequencing was by immunoSEQ multiplex PCR. Among around 35,000 clones listed, 84% were seen once. The sample consisted of PBMCs, taken around atezolizumab (anti-PD-L1) treatment. The receptors shown here come from a man in his 60s with urothelial cancer. Each CDR3 is given without its conserved first and last residue. The order of the fields is V gene, D gene, J gene, clone size, CDR3 protein. A D gene is named only where the DNA matches it firmly. Expanded clones are given a class, and other clones once, few, many or no size at all.

V: TRBV7-2
D: TRBD2
J: TRBJ2-3
size: NA
CDR3: ASRRPGLAGSDTQY

V: TRBV7-2
D: NA
J: TRBJ2-7
size: NA
CDR3: ASSSRAAGFNEQY

V: TRBV5-4
D: TRBD2
J: TRBJ2-3
size: few
CDR3: ASSPGLAGAVDTQY

V: TRBV19
D: NA
J: TRBJ1-3
size: NA
CDR3: ASSPRGTGNTIY

V: TRBV27
D: TRBD1
J: TRBJ2-3
size: NA
CDR3: ASSLPTGGEY

V: TRBV2
D: NA
J: TRBJ1-5
size: NA
CDR3: ASSVVESQPQH

V: TRBV4-2
D: TRBD1
J: TRBJ2-1
size: few
CDR3: ASSQMDRVGNEQF

V: TRBV7-8
D: TRBD2
J: TRBJ2-1
size: NA
CDR3: ASSLVAGAWNEQF

V: TRBV11-2
D: TRBD1
J: TRBJ2-2
size: once
CDR3: ASSLGDRGTGELF

V: TRBV7-2
D: NA
J: TRBJ2-7
size: NA
CDR3: ASSLGRGHSYEQY

V: TRBV6-1
D: NA
J: TRBJ2-3
size: NA
CDR3: ASRRGASTDTQY

V: TRBV28
D: TRBD1
J: TRBJ1-6
size: NA
CDR3: ASSPGTGANSPLH

V: TRBV6-1
D: TRBD2
J: TRBJ2-3
size: NA
CDR3: ASSDQVAGLTDTQY

V: TRBV19
D: TRBD1
J: TRBJ2-5
size: NA
CDR3: ASSTGTADWYQETQY

V: TRBV2
D: NA
J: TRBJ1-2
size: NA
CDR3: ASSAVRSYGYT

V: TRBV5-1
D: NA
J: TRBJ1-4
size: NA
CDR3: ASSLSDFEKLF

V: TRBV19
D: NA
J: TRBJ1-1
size: NA
CDR3: ASSHRTLLNTEAF

V: TRBV5-1
D: NA
J: TRBJ2-3
size: NA
CDR3: ASSSAGANTDTQY

V: TRBV19
D: NA
J: TRBJ1-3
size: NA
CDR3: ASSDQAGGGNTIY

V: TRBV29-1
D: TRBD1
J: TRBJ1-2
size: NA
CDR3: SVEPGGYGYT

V: TRBV5-1
D: NA
J: TRBJ1-5
size: NA
CDR3: ASSLEAHVGGNQPQH

V: TRBV6-5
D: NA
J: TRBJ2-7
size: NA
CDR3: ASSPTAGGASEQY

V: TRBV18
D: TRBD1
J: TRBJ2-5
size: NA
CDR3: ASSKQGIQETQY

V: TRBV28
D: TRBD1
J: TRBJ1-4
size: NA
CDR3: ASSYQGAQGEKLF

V: TRBV19
D: NA
J: TRBJ2-6
size: NA
CDR3: ASIPSPSGANVLT

V: TRBV6-6
D: TRBD1
J: TRBJ1-1
size: NA
CDR3: ASSYAPEGADTEAF

V: TRBV6-5
D: TRBD1
J: TRBJ2-1
size: NA
CDR3: ASRFGDSPYNEQF

V: TRBV21-1
D: NA
J: TRBJ1-1
size: NA
CDR3: ASSKRASLNTEAF

V: TRBV2
D: NA
J: TRBJ1-5
size: NA
CDR3: ASSDRGQPQH

V: TRBV11-2
D: NA
J: TRBJ2-7
size: NA
CDR3: ASSLEGLGMGEQY